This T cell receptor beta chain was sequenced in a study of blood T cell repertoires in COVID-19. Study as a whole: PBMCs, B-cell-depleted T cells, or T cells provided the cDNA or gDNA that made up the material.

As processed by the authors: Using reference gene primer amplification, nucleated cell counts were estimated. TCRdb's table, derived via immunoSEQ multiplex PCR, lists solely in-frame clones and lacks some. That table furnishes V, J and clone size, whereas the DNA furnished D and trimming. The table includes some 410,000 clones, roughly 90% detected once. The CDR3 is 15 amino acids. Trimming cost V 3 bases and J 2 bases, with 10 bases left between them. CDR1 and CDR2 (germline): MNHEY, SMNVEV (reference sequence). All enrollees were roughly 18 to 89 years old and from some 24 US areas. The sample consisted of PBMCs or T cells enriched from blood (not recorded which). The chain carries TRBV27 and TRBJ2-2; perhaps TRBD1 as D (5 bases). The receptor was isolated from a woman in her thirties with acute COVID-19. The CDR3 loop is CASSFHRINTGELFF. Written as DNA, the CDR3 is TGTGCCAGCAGTTTCCACAGGATTAACACCGGGGAGCTGTTTTTT.